The 32 T cell receptor beta chains below were found in one sample sequenced in a study of CD8 T cells in ankylosing spondylitis. Study-level findings and limits: Characteristic of ankylosing spondylitis blood, it appeared, was a TCR beta motif comprising roughly eight highly homologous variants.

No antigen is known for these receptors. Via MiXCR, TCRdb re-called the 5' RACE reads, giving one row per CDR3 protein. The sample consists of about 340,000 distinct CDR3 sequences, 6.5% to 10% of them appearing once. The source material was blood, either unsorted or a sorted T cell fraction (not recorded which). All receptors come from a male donor with ankylosing spondylitis.

The chain joins TRBV12-3 or TRBV12-4 to TRBJ2-5; perhaps TRBD1 as D (6 bases). V was trimmed by 10 bases and J by 5 bases, leaving 20 bases between them. The CDR3 is made up of 14 amino acids. Written as DNA, the CDR3 is TGTGCCACCGGGCCGGGGACAACTCAGGAGACCCAGTACTTC. Residues: CATGPGTTQETQYF.

This clonotype was counted many times. The CDR3 reads CASSRANTEAFF. The CDR3 DNA reads TGCGCCAGCAGTCGTGCGAACACTGAAGCTTTCTTT. V usage is TRBV10-2 and J usage is TRBJ1-1, with D hard to call. There are 12 residues in the CDR3. V was clipped by 5 bases and J by 1 base, with 5 bases between them. Germline V CDR1 and CDR2: WSHSY, SAAADI.

This clonotype has only a few counts. The CDR3 region has the DNA TGTGCCAGCAGCCCCCCGCAGGGGCGGAGGGGAGGATACGAGCAGTACTTC. Its translation is CASSPPQGRRGGYEQYF. The chain uses TRBV4-2 and TRBJ2-7, with D possibly being TRBD1 or TRBD2 (6 bases each). The CDR3 totals 17 residues. Between the trimmed V and J ends, which lost 4 bases and 4 bases, there was a span of 23 bases. Germline V gives CDR1 LGHNA, CDR2 YNFKEQ.

This clonotype showed up just a few times. This chain links TRBV3-1 with TRBJ1-5; D is undetermined. The CDR3 length is 13 residues. In germline, CDR1 is LGHDT, CDR2 YNNKEL (reference sequence). With 5 bases removed from V and 4 bases from J, the gap between germline ends came to 9 bases. The CDR3 sequence is CASSYVGNQPQHF. Written as DNA, the CDR3 is TGTGCCAGCAGCTATGTCGGGAATCAGCCCCAGCATTTT.

The chain combines TRBV29-1 with TRBJ2-7, with 9 bases aligning to TRBD1. Trimming at V came to 5 bases and at J to 5 bases, leaving 4 bases not matched to a gene. This CDR3 is 12 amino acids long. CDR1 and CDR2 from the germline V gene are SQVTM and ANQGSEA. CDR3 loop: CSVSRTGDEQYF. CDR3 nucleotides: TGCAGCGTTAGCCGGACAGGGGACGAGCAGTACTTC.

The chain couples TRBV10-3 to TRBJ2-7; no clear D gene. Looked up from germline, CDR1 is ENHRY and CDR2 is SYGVKD. This CDR3 region has 13 residues. V was pared by 2 bases and J by 1 base, with 6 bases between. CDR3 amino acids: CAISEQDSYEQYF. The CDR3 DNA is TGTGCCATCAGTGAGCAGGATTCCTACGAGCAGTACTTC.

This clonotype showed up many times. The chain joins TRBV5-8 to TRBJ2-3; unclear D gene. The length of the CDR3 is 12 residues. CDR1 SGHTS and CDR2 YDEGEE come from the germline V gene. With 6 bases removed from V and 13 bases from J, the gap between germline ends came to 18 bases. CDR3 region: CASITATSYEYF. CDR3 in DNA: TGTGCCAGCATCACAGCCACATCTTATGAGTATTTT. Variable domain in full (rest from reference TRBV5-8 and TRBJ2-3): EAGVTQSPTHLIKTRGQQATLRCSPISGHTSVYWYQQALGLGLQFLLWYDEGEERNRGNFPPRFSGRQFPNYSSELNVNALELEDSALYLCASITATSYEYFGPGTRLTVL.

This clonotype was recorded many times. A read error may account for a junction end that differs from germline. V usage is TRBV28 and J usage is TRBJ2-3; D is perhaps TRBD1 (6 bases). This CDR3 comprises 9 residues. The germline CDR1 and CDR2 sequences are MDHEN and SYDVKM. The CDR3 bases are TGTGCCAGCAGTTTAGGGGGCCCTTTT. Residues: CASSLGGPF. The variable domain in full, with the rest retrieved from reference TRBV28 and TRBJ2-3, is DVKVTQSSRYLVKRTGEKVFLECVQDMDHENMFWYRQDPGLGLRLIYFSYDVKMKEKGDIPEGYSVSREKKERFSLILESASTNQTSMYLCASSLGGPFGPGTRLTVL.

This clonotype turned up a few times. The chain couples TRBV10-3 to TRBJ1-5, with no clear D. This CDR3 comprises 14 residues. V was cut by 6 bases and J by 0 bases, with 9 bases left in between. Germline V CDR1 and CDR2: ENHRY, SYGVKD. DNA of the CDR3: TGTGCCATCAGATCGGGGATTAGCAATCAGCCCCAGCATTTT. This translates into CAIRSGISNQPQHF.

The chain uses TRBV6-2 or TRBV6-3 and TRBJ1-4, with D perhaps matching TRBD1 (5 bases). Looked up from germline, CDR1 is MNHEY and CDR2 is SVGEGT. The CDR3 sequence is 17 residues long. Trimming stripped 6 bases from V and 0 bases from J, with 17 bases between. The DNA for the CDR3 is TGTGCCAGCAGAACCATGCGGACACTGACAACTAATGAAAAACTGTTTTTT. It specifies CASRTMRTLTTNEKLFF.

This chain connects TRBV2 to TRBJ1-4; D is undetermined. V dropped 7 bases and J dropped 5 bases, with 11 bases sitting between them. Germline lookup yields CDR1 SNHLY and CDR2 FYNNEI. CDR3 length: 13 amino acids. The CDR3 coding sequence is TGTGCCAGCACCCGCGGTCTGAATGAAAAACTGTTTTTT. It codes for CASTRGLNEKLFF.

This clonotype was seen a few times. This sequence joins TRBV7-3 and TRBJ2-6, with 8 bases identical to TRBD1. V shed 4 bases, J shed 2 bases, and the junction held 7 bases outside the gene matches. CDR3 length equals 17 residues. CDR1 SGHTA and CDR2 FQGTGA come from the germline V gene. The CDR3 region has the DNA TGTGCCAGCAGCTCGCCTCAGGGGGCCGCTGGGGCCAACGTCCTGACTTTC. Its translation: CASSSPQGAAGANVLTF. The variable domain in full, with the rest retrieved from reference TRBV7-3 and TRBJ2-6, is GAGVSQTPSNKVTEKGKYVELRCDPISGHTALYWYRQSLGQGPEFLIYFQGTGAADDSGLPNDRFFAVRPEGSVSTLKIQRTERGDSAVYLCASSSPQGAAGANVLTFGAGSRLTVL.

This clonotype was recorded many times. In nucleotides, the CDR3 is TGCAGTGCTAGAAACTACGAGCAGTACTTC. It encodes CSARNYEQYF. The chain links TRBV20-1 to TRBJ2-7; D uncertain. V lost 2 bases to trimming and J lost 3 bases, with 2 bases between them. CDR1 and CDR2 from the germline V gene are DFQATT and SNEGSKA (reference sequence). The CDR3 runs to 10 residues.

This rearrangement joins TRBV5-1 to TRBJ2-6; 7 nucleotides match TRBD1. With V trimmed by 4 bases and J by 2 bases, 6 bases remained unmatched. The CDR3 covers 16 residues. Germline lookup yields CDR1 SGHRS and CDR2 YFSETQ. CDR3 amino acids: CASSADRVTGANVLTF. The CDR3 region has the DNA TGCGCCAGCAGCGCTGACAGGGTCACTGGGGCCAACGTCCTGACTTTC. The complete variable domain, with remaining parts taken from reference TRBV5-1 and TRBJ2-6, reads KAGVTQTPRYLIKTRGQQVTLSCSPISGHRSVSWYQQTPGQGLQFLFEYFSETQRNKGNFPGRFSGRQFSNSRSEMNVSTLELGDSALYLCASSADRVTGANVLTFGAGSRLTVL.

This clonotype was found a few times. The rearrangement joins TRBV3-1 to TRBJ2-7; D unresolved. Germline-derived CDR1 and CDR2 are LGHDT and YNNKEL (reference sequence). The ends were cut back, 2 bases at V and 3 bases at J, with 5 bases in the middle. CDR3 length: 12 amino acids. CDR3 in amino acids: CASSQFVYEQYF. The CDR3 bases are TGTGCCAGCAGCCAATTCGTCTACGAGCAGTACTTC.

This clonotype has just a few counts. The chain combines TRBV4-1 with TRBJ1-1, with TRBD1 identical over 7 bases. Germline CDR1 and CDR2: MGHRA and YSYEKL. V shed 3 bases, J shed 4 bases, and the junction held 5 bases outside the gene matches. The CDR3 loop spans 14 amino acids. The DNA for the CDR3 is TGCGCCAGCAGCCAGGGGAGGACAGGCACTGAAGCTTTCTTT. This gives the protein CASSQGRTGTEAFF.

This clonotype was seen more than once but under ten times. This sequence joins TRBV5-1 and TRBJ2-7; no firm D call. This CDR3 has 14 amino acids. Deletions cut 4 bases from V and 0 bases from J, with 11 bases between. The V gene's germline CDR1 is SGHRS and CDR2 YFSETQ. DNA of the CDR3: TGCGCCAGCAGCGAGCTCAGAAGCTCCTACGAGCAGTACTTC. It yields the protein CASSELRSSYEQYF.

The chain recombines TRBV18 with TRBJ2-1, with 7 positions matching TRBD1. Unmatched junction bases numbered 4, after V lost 1 base and J lost 4 bases. This CDR3 spans 15 amino acids. Germline CDR1 reads KGHSH; CDR2 reads LQKENI. This CDR3 reads CASSPRGTVYNEQFF. The DNA of the CDR3 is TGTGCCAGCTCACCACGTGGGACAGTATACAATGAGCAGTTCTTC.

The chain recombines TRBV5-1 with TRBJ1-1, with D unresolved. Trimming cost V 4 bases and J 3 bases, with 16 bases left between them. The CDR3 is 15 residues long. Germline V gene lookup returns CDR1 SGHRS and CDR2 YFSETQ. The CDR3 DNA reads as TGCGCCAGCAGCCCGGGCCTTCACTGGGACACTGAAGCTTTCTTT. This gives the protein CASSPGLHWDTEAFF.

This clonotype was seen only a few times. This chain joins TRBV20-1 and TRBJ2-7, with 8 bases lining up with TRBD1. The CDR3 covers 13 residues. Looked up from germline, CDR1 is DFQATT and CDR2 is SNEGSKA (reference sequence). The junction had 2 bases not matched to a gene; V was cut back by 3 bases and J by 1 base. The chain's CDR3 is CSARTGDSYEQYF. The CDR3 nucleotides read TGCAGTGCTAGGACAGGGGATTCCTACGAGCAGTACTTC.

This chain connects TRBV12-3 or TRBV12-4 to TRBJ2-4; weak D call: TRBD2 (5 bases). This CDR3 has 13 residues. V was clipped by 10 bases and J by 1 base, with 11 bases between them. The CDR3 region has the DNA TGTGCCACTGGCCCGGGGGCCAAAAACATTCAGTACTTC. Protein product: CATGPGAKNIQYF.

The V gene is TRBV28, the J gene TRBJ1-4, with 8 nucleotides matching TRBD1. Germline CDR1 is MDHEN and CDR2 is SYDVKM. The CDR3 loop spans 14 amino acids. Trimming removed 7 bases from V and 5 bases from J; junction bases left unmatched: 6. In DNA, the CDR3 is TGTGCCAGCAAACAGGGGGGGCGGAATGAAAAACTGTTTTTT. Protein: CASKQGGRNEKLFF.

This clonotype was recorded many times. This chain connects TRBV25-1 to TRBJ1-2; D not resolved. Trimming left V 1 base short and J 7 bases short, with 13 bases between. From germline, CDR1 is MGHDK and CDR2 SYGVNS. The CDR3 is 14 amino acids. The CDR3 DNA is TGTGCCAGCAGTGAATCCGTGACATCTTTTGGCTACACCTTC. Its protein product is CASSESVTSFGYTF.

The chain couples TRBV4-3 to TRBJ2-5, with D possibly TRBD1 on 6 matching bases. V shed 4 bases and J shed 2 bases, with 14 bases lying between them. This CDR3 is 15 amino acids long. CDR1 and CDR2 (germline): LGHNA, YSLEER. CDR3 loop: CASSRNPGVQETQYF. The CDR3 nucleotides read TGCGCCAGCAGCCGTAACCCAGGGGTTCAAGAGACCCAGTACTTC.

This clonotype was seen a few times. The rearrangement joins TRBV9 to TRBJ2-5, with 8 bases identical to TRBD2. Germline trimming cut 2 bases from V and 4 bases from J; bases unmatched to any gene: 7. This CDR3 spans 15 amino acids. Looked up from germline, CDR1 is SGDLS and CDR2 is YYNGEE. CDR3 DNA: TGTGCCAGCAGCGTGAGCGGGAGCACGGGAGAGACCCAGTACTTC. This codes for CASSVSGSTGETQYF.

This clonotype was found a few times. This chain joins TRBV3-1 and TRBJ2-5, with TRBD2 matching over 7 bases. The CDR3 runs 17 residues. Germline values: CDR1 LGHDT, CDR2 YNNKEL (reference sequence). Trimming removed 5 bases from V and 1 base from J; junction bases left unmatched: 13. The CDR3 loop reads CASSSGTTREPQETQYF. CDR3 DNA sequence: TGTGCCAGCAGCTCCGGGACTACCAGAGAGCCCCAAGAGACCCAGTACTTC.

The genes are TRBV2 and TRBJ2-7; TRBD2 matches 10 bases. The CDR3 is made up of 14 amino acids. The germline gives CDR1 SNHLY, CDR2 FYNNEI. Germline trimming cut 5 bases from V and 2 bases from J; bases unmatched to any gene: 3. The CDR3 loop reads CASSLSGRPYEQYF. In DNA, the CDR3 is TGTGCCAGCAGTCTTAGCGGGAGGCCCTACGAGCAGTACTTC.

This clonotype showed up many times. This sequence joins TRBV27 and TRBJ1-1, with D maybe TRBD1 (6 bases). Trimming pared 0 bases from V and 5 bases from J, leaving 13 bases between. The CDR3 runs to 15 residues. Germline CDR1 and CDR2: MNHEY and SMNVEV (reference sequence). CDR3 amino acids: CASSLSGGGGTEAFF. The CDR3, as DNA: TGTGCCAGCAGTTTATCCGGGGGCGGAGGAACTGAAGCTTTCTTT.

The chain uses TRBV27 and TRBJ2-7; tentatively, D is TRBD1 (5 bases). V lost 10 bases, J lost 5 bases, and 15 bases lay in between. Germline CDR1 and CDR2: MNHEY and SMNVEV (reference sequence). The CDR3 is 12 amino acids. The CDR3 spells CATTGMDDEQYF. The CDR3 DNA follows: TGTGCCACCACAGGCATGGACGACGAGCAGTACTTC.

This clonotype was seen repeatedly, ten times or more. The genes are TRBV14 and TRBJ2-5, with D possibly matching TRBD2 (5 bases). Between the trimmed V and J ends, which lost 6 bases and 2 bases, there was a span of 13 bases. CDR1 and CDR2 (germline): SGHDN, FVKESK. The CDR3 is made up of 14 amino acids. DNA of the CDR3: TGTGCCAGCAGTAGAGCGGCAAGTCAAGAGACCCAGTACTTC. It is translated as CASSRAASQETQYF. The whole variable domain, filled in from reference TRBV14 and TRBJ2-5, reads EAGVTQFPSHSVIEKGQTVTLRCDPISGHDNLYWYRRVMGKEIKFLLHFVKESKQDESGMPNNRFLAERTGGTYSTLKVQPAELEDSGVYFCASSRAASQETQYFGPGTRLLVL.

This clonotype was counted many times. The chain employs TRBV29-1 and TRBJ2-1; D is undetermined. Germline CDR1 is SQVTM and CDR2 is ANQGSEA. The CDR3 is 13 residues long. Trimming took off 7 bases at V and 5 bases at J, with 15 bases between the two ends. The CDR3: CSGGWVAHNEQFF. CDR3 coding DNA: TGCAGCGGTGGGTGGGTAGCACACAATGAGCAGTTCTTC.

The table lists this clonotype with a few counts. The chain combines TRBV5-1 with TRBJ2-7, with D possibly being TRBD2 (5 bases). Trimming took 1 base from V and 1 from J, leaving 15 bases between them. The germline gives CDR1 SGHRS, CDR2 YFSETQ. There are 16 residues in the CDR3. The chain's CDR3 is CASSLLLRTLSYEQYF. CDR3 nucleotide sequence: TGCGCCAGCAGCTTGTTACTCAGGACTTTATCCTACGAGCAGTACTTC.